The 27 T cell receptor beta chains below were found in one sample sequenced in a study of CD8+CD57+ T cells in acquired aplastic anemia. TCR beta VDJ and CDR3 profiling used genomic DNA as template. TCRdb processed the reads anew with MiXCR; each CDR3 protein has one entry. The sample holds roughly 180,000 distinct CDR3 sequences; 45% to 60% are singletons and the top ten take 10% to 15%. Patients who underwent sequencing had shown CD8+CD57+ cell expansion by flow cytometry. Material for sequencing was sorted CD4+, CD8+, or CD8+CD57+ T cells (not recorded which) from PBMCs. The receptors derive from a human donor with aplastic anemia.

This clonotype was observed a few times. This chain connects TRBV29-1 to TRBJ1-6; possible D gene TRBD1, 5 bases. Trimming took 7 bases from V and 9 from J, leaving 13 bases between them. Germline V gives CDR1 SQVTM, CDR2 ANQGSEA. The CDR3 totals 12 residues. This chain's CDR3 is CSDGTVGSPLHF. The CDR3 coding sequence is TGCAGCGACGGGACGGTGGGTTCACCCCTCCACTTT. Combining the CDR3 with reference TRBV29-1 and TRBJ1-6 gives the whole variable domain SAVISQKPSRDICQRGTSLTIQCQVDSQVTMMFWYRQQPGQSLTLIATANQGSEATYESGFVIDKFPISRPNLTFSTLTVSNMSPEDSSIYLCSDGTVGSPLHFGNGTRLTVT.

V usage is TRBV19 and J usage is TRBJ1-1, with unresolved D. Trimming pared 4 bases from V and 6 bases from J, leaving 9 bases between. The CDR3 is made up of 12 amino acids. The germline V gene has CDR1 LNHDA and CDR2 SQIVND (reference sequence). The CDR3 bases are TGTGCCAGTAGTACTATGTGGGCTGAAGCTTTCTTT. This translates into CASSTMWAEAFF.

About this clonotype: The junction and the germline gene differ at one end; a read error may be behind it. This chain connects TRBV2 to TRBJ2-1; D call uncertain. In germline, CDR1 is SNHLY, CDR2 FYNNEI. The CDR3 has 13 amino acids. DNA of the CDR3: TGTGCTAGCAGTCCGTCGGTCTACAATGAGCAGTTCTTC. Translated, it gives CASSPSVYNEQFF.

This sequence joins TRBV5-1 and TRBJ1-3, with D perhaps matching TRBD1 (5 bases). This CDR3 has 17 residues. Germline V gene sequence: CDR1 SGHRS, CDR2 YFSETQ. V was clipped by 3 bases and J by 0 bases, with 16 bases between them. In DNA, the CDR3 is TGCGCCAGCAGCTCCATGGGCTCTAGGGGCTCTGGAAACACCATATATTTT. This sequence encodes CASSSMGSRGSGNTIYF.

The V and J genes are TRBV12-3 or TRBV12-4 and TRBJ1-1; D might be TRBD1 (5 bases). This CDR3 region has 11 residues. V lost 5 bases, J lost 11 bases, and 12 bases lay in between. The chain's CDR3 is CASSDRDRAFF. In DNA form, the CDR3 reads TGTGCCAGCAGTGACCGGGACCGCGCTTTCTTT.

This clonotype was recorded many times. The gene calls are TRBV5-6 and TRBJ2-7; possible D gene TRBD2, 6 bases. CDR1 and CDR2 (germline): SGHDT, YYEEEE. The CDR3 consists of 14 residues. The V and J ends lost 9 bases and 6 bases respectively, with 22 bases between them. CDR3 region: CATGRGRGPGEQYF. DNA of the CDR3: TGTGCCACCGGCCGCGGGCGGGGCCCAGGCGAGCAGTACTTC.

This clonotype was picked up many times. The CDR3 reads CSARDSGGYSNQPQHF. CDR3 nucleotide sequence: TGCAGTGCTAGAGATAGTGGAGGCTATAGCAATCAGCCCCAGCATTTT. The chain is built from TRBV20-1 and TRBJ1-5; no clear D gene. Germline V gene data show CDR1 as DFQATT and CDR2 as SNEGSKA (reference sequence). CDR3 size: 16 residues. With 0 bases removed from V and 0 bases from J, the gap between germline ends came to 12 bases.

This chain joins TRBV25-1 and TRBJ2-7; TRBD2 matches at 7 bases. This CDR3 comprises 14 residues. Unmatched junction bases numbered 12, after V lost 6 bases and J lost 7 bases. The V gene's germline CDR1 is MGHDK and CDR2 SYGVNS. DNA for the CDR3: TGTGCCAGCAGCTTAAGCGGGGCTGGGGGGGAGCAGTACTTC. It yields the protein CASSLSGAGGEQYF.

As regards this clonotype: A much larger clone is a single base away; this may be a read error. The V gene is TRBV5-1, the J gene TRBJ2-3; TRBD2 agrees at 9 bases. V dropped 7 bases and J dropped 10; count of bases not matched to a gene: 16. CDR1 is SGHRS, CDR2 YFSETQ, per germline. CDR3 size: 15 residues. CDR3 loop: CASDQASGAQGAQYF. For the CDR3, the DNA is TGCGCCAGCGACCAGGCTAGCGGGGCGCAGGGTGCGCAGTATTTT.

V gene TRBV19 combines with J gene TRBJ1-6; D uncertain. The CDR3 is 15 residues long. The germline CDR1 and CDR2 sequences are LNHDA and SQIVND (reference sequence). Between the trimmed V and J ends, which lost 2 bases and 7 bases, there was a span of 12 bases. This chain's CDR3 is CASSILQDTNSPLHF. The CDR3 DNA reads TGTGCCAGTAGTATATTGCAGGATACGAATTCACCCCTCCACTTT.

The chain recombines TRBV24-1 with TRBJ2-1; unclear D gene. The V gene lost 7 bases and the J gene lost 2 bases, with 11 bases spanning the gap. CDR1 KGHDR and CDR2 SFDVKD come from the germline V gene. The CDR3 is 14 residues long. Here the CDR3 DNA reads TGTGCCACCAGCCTGACTGGGACCTACAATGAGCAGTTCTTC. Its translation is CATSLTGTYNEQFF.

As to this clonotype: This may be a read error: a much more frequent sequence differs by one nucleotide. The chain has TRBV12-3 or TRBV12-4 and TRBJ1-3; D perhaps matches TRBD1 (5 bases). V gave up 11 bases and J gave up 4 bases, with 18 bases separating them. CDR3 length: 14 residues. The CDR3 region has the DNA TGTGCCGGCAAACGGGCGGGGGACGGAAACACCATATATTTT. Protein sequence: CAGKRAGDGNTIYF.

This rearrangement joins TRBV15 to TRBJ1-2; D remains ambiguous. Germline-derived CDR1 and CDR2 are LNHNV and YYDKDF (reference sequence). V shed 2 bases and J shed 4 bases, with 17 bases lying between them. The CDR3 totals 16 residues. CDR3 residues: CATSRPSRVASYGYTF. The CDR3 bases are TGTGCCACCAGCAGACCATCTAGAGTAGCCTCCTATGGCTACACCTTC.

Note on this clonotype: Compared with germline, one end of the junction differs, possibly owing to a read error. The chain is built from TRBV29-1 and TRBJ2-3; TRBD1 aligns across 7 bases. The CDR3 loop spans 12 amino acids. Germline V CDR1 and CDR2: SQVTM, ANQGSEA. The CDR3 DNA sequence: TGCTGCGTTGAGACAGGGTCAGATACGCAGTATTTT. Protein: CCVETGSDTQYF.

This chain joins TRBV2 and TRBJ1-6; possibly TRBD1 for D (5 bases). V was trimmed by 0 bases and J by 9 bases, leaving 15 bases between them. The V gene's germline CDR1 is SNHLY and CDR2 FYNNEI. The length of the CDR3 is 16 residues. The CDR3: CASSEAQRSRGSPLHF. CDR3 sequence (DNA): TGTGCCAGCAGTGAAGCGCAACGATCGAGGGGTTCACCCCTCCACTTT.

This clonotype has only one observation. The chain employs TRBV9 and TRBJ2-2; TRBD1 matches at 10 bases. The CDR3 runs 15 residues. Germline V gene lookup returns CDR1 SGDLS and CDR2 YYNGEE. J gave up 6 bases and V 7 bases, and 9 bases lay outside the gene matches. The CDR3 reads CASPSAGTGAGELFF. The CDR3 nucleotides are TGTGCCAGCCCCTCGGCAGGGACAGGGGCCGGGGAGCTGTTTTTT.

V usage is TRBV19 and J usage is TRBJ2-7; 12 nucleotides line up with TRBD1. Germline CDR1 and CDR2: LNHDA and SQIVND (reference sequence). CDR3 length equals 16 residues. V dropped 3 bases and J dropped 4; count of bases not matched to a gene: 7. The DNA for the CDR3 is TGTGCCAGTAGTATCCTGGGGACAGGGGGCAGGTACGAGCAGTACTTC. Residues: CASSILGTGGRYEQYF.

V usage is TRBV14 and J usage is TRBJ1-1; D gene unclear. The V end was cut by 8 bases, the J end by 6 bases, with 13 bases between. CDR1 and CDR2 from the germline V gene are SGHDN and FVKESK. CDR3 length: 12 amino acids. Here the CDR3 DNA reads TGTGCCAGCGGCTTTCTGGGAGCTGAAGCTTTCTTT. Amino acids: CASGFLGAEAFF.

This clonotype has a handful of counts. The rearrangement links TRBV5-4 to TRBJ1-3; D is ambiguous. Deletions cut 4 bases from V and 3 bases from J, with 5 bases between. The germline V gene encodes CDR1 SGHNT and CDR2 YYREEE (reference sequence). The length of the CDR3 is 12 residues. This CDR3 reads CASSQVGNTIYF. CDR3 nucleotides: TGTGCCAGCAGCCAGGTTGGAAACACCATATATTTT.

This clonotype was recorded many times. This chain connects TRBV5-1 to TRBJ2-3, with 7 bases identical to TRBD2. This CDR3 has 16 residues. Trimming removed 0 bases from V and 0 bases from J; junction bases left unmatched: 4. Germline V gene data show CDR1 as SGHRS and CDR2 as YFSETQ. The CDR3 region has the DNA TGCGCCAGCAGCTTGGGGTCCGGGGGGAGCACAGATACGCAGTATTTT. This sequence encodes CASSLGSGGSTDTQYF.

This clonotype was detected only a few times. This sequence may be a read error, since a much larger clone differs from it by one base. The gene calls are TRBV19 and TRBJ1-5; D gene uncertain. CDR1 and CDR2 from the germline V gene are LNHDA and SQIVND (reference sequence). V gave up 6 bases and J gave up 5 bases, with 11 bases separating them. The CDR3 totals 13 residues. CDR3 sequence: CASRSRIDQPQHF. The DNA for the CDR3 is TGTGCCAGTAGAAGCCGAATTGATCAGCCCCAGCATTTT.

The genes are TRBV28 and TRBJ2-3; a possible D gene is TRBD1 (5 bases). Germline CDR1 is MDHEN and CDR2 is SYDVKM. CDR3 length: 14 residues. V dropped 2 bases and J dropped 5 bases, with 11 bases sitting between them. This CDR3 reads CASSLRAGIDTQYF. CDR3 sequence (DNA): TGTGCCAGCAGTTTAAGGGCAGGGATAGATACGCAGTATTTT.

This clonotype was seen a single time. The chain recombines TRBV13 with TRBJ2-5; TRBD1 matches 7 bases. Trimming at V came to 5 bases and at J to 1 base, leaving 7 bases not matched to a gene. Germline V lookup: CDR1 PRHDT, CDR2 FYEKMQ (reference sequence). There are 15 residues in the CDR3. CDR3 protein: CASSPTGTAQETQYF. The DNA for the CDR3 is TGTGCCAGCAGCCCAACTGGGACAGCCCAAGAGACCCAGTACTTC. Supplemented by reference TRBV13 and TRBJ2-5, the full variable domain reads AAGVIQSPRHLIKEKRETATLKCYPIPRHDTVYWYQQGPGQDPQFLISFYEKMQSDKGSIPDRFSAQQFSDYHSELNMSSLELGDSALYFCASSPTGTAQETQYFGPGTRLLVL.

The chain links TRBV19 to TRBJ1-5; D ambiguous. CDR3 length: 14 amino acids. V was clipped by 4 bases and J by 0 bases, with 7 bases between them. The germline V gene has CDR1 LNHDA and CDR2 SQIVND (reference sequence). CDR3 coding DNA: TGTGCCAGTAGTACCCCATATAGCAATCAGCCCCAGCATTTT. Translated: CASSTPYSNQPQHF.

The V call is TRBV9, the J call TRBJ2-3; no clear D gene. Germline V CDR1 and CDR2: SGDLS, YYNGEE. Trimming removed 0 bases at V and 8 bases at J, with 7 bases between. This CDR3 contains 12 residues. The CDR3: CASSVGGRTQYF. The DNA for the CDR3 is TGTGCCAGCAGCGTAGGAGGCCGTACGCAGTATTTT.

V usage is TRBV20-1 and J usage is TRBJ1-1; possible D gene TRBD1, 5 bases. Per germline, CDR1 DFQATT and CDR2 SNEGSKA (reference sequence). The CDR3 consists of 14 residues. Trimming pared 5 bases from V and 0 bases from J, leaving 13 bases between. CDR3 DNA: TGCAGTGCTCAGGGAGGGGCGATGAACACTGAAGCTTTCTTT. Residues: CSAQGGAMNTEAFF.

This clonotype showed up just a few times. The V gene is TRBV19, the J gene TRBJ1-2; unclear D gene. With 7 bases removed from V and 5 bases from J, the gap between germline ends came to 14 bases. CDR3 size: 13 residues. Germline lookup yields CDR1 LNHDA and CDR2 SQIVND (reference sequence). CDR3 nucleotide sequence: TGTGCCAGTATAGGCAGCTGGGCATATGGCTACACCTTC. Translation: CASIGSWAYGYTF.